This TCR beta chain was sequenced in a study of shared clonotypes between healthy human individuals. About the research overall: CD4 naive and memory got three plates each, CD8 naive two, CD8 memory one.

The assay was immunoSEQ multiplex PCR, and TCRdb's table has in-frame clones only and misses some. Among 2 million to 2.5 million clones listed, about 92% were seen once. The CDR3 length is 20 residues. V was clipped by 0 bases and J by 4 bases; unmatched bases: 15. Germline lookup yields CDR1 SQVTM and CDR2 ANQGSEA. Naive CD8 cells, CD45RO-negative and positively selected for CCR7, excluded terminally differentiated effector memory CD45RA+ cells. This chain joins TRBV29-1 and TRBJ2-2; 12 positions agree with TRBD2. Source material: naive CD8+ T cells from PBMCs. The clonotype originates from a man between 18 and 35 years old in good health. Some clones in this sample may be carry-over from other donors' samples. The CDR3 region has the DNA TGCAGCGTTGAAGATCGGGAGGCTAGCGGGAGGGCCGGTGCCACCGGGGAGCTGTTTTTT. Translation: CSVEDREASGRAGATGELFF.